The text below deals with one TCR beta chain. Libraries were prepared by immunoSEQ multiplex PCR; TCRdb keeps only in-frame clonotypes and omits some of them. The table lists about 89,000 clones, over 75% of them singletons. The sample belongs to a study of control samples from healthy donors and cancer patients. J was trimmed by 0 bases and V by 2 bases; bases with no gene match: 17. The CDR3 is 20 residues long. Per the germline V gene, CDR1 is SGHRS and CDR2 is YFSETQ. The source material was blood. This receptor was identified in a woman between 35 and 50 years old in good health. This chain uses TRBV5-1 with TRBJ1-3, with 7 nucleotides matching TRBD1. Written as DNA, the CDR3 is TGCGCCAGCAGCTTACGGGACAGCGGGCGGTTTAGTGGCTCTGGAAACACCATATATTTT. It yields the protein CASSLRDSGRFSGSGNTIYF.